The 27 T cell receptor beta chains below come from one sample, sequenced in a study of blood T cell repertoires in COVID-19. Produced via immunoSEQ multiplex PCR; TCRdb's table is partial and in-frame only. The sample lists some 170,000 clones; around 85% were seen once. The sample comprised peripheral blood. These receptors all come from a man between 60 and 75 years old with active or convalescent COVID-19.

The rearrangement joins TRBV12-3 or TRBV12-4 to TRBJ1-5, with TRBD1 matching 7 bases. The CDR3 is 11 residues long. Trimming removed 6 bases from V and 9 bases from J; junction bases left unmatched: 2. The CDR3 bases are TGTGCCAGCAGGCGGACAGGGCCCCAGCATTTT. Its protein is CASRRTGPQHF.

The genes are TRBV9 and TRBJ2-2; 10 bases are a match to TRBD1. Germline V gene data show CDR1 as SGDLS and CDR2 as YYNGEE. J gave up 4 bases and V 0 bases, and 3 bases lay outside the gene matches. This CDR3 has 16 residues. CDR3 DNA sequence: TGTGCCAGCAGCGTAGTAGGGACAGGGGTCACCGGGGAGCTGTTTTTT. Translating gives CASSVVGTGVTGELFF.

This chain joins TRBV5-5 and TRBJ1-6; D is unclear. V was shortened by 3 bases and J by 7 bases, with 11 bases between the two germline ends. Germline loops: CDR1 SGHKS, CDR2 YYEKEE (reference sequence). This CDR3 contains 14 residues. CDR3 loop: CASSSYYSNSPLHF. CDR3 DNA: TGTGCCAGCAGCTCTTATTATTCCAATTCACCCCTCCACTTT.

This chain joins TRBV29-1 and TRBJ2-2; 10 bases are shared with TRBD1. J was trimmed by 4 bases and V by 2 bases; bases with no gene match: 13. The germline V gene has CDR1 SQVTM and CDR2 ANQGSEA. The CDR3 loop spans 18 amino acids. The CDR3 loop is CSVETRAGTGARTGELFF. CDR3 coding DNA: TGCAGCGTTGAAACTCGCGCCGGGACAGGGGCGCGCACCGGGGAGCTGTTTTTT.

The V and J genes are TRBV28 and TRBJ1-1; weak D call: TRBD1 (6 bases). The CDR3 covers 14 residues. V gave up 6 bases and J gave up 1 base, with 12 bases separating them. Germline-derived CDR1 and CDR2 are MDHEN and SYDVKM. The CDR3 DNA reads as TGTGCCAGCAGCTACCAAGGGGGGAACACTGAAGCTTTCTTT. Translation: CASSYQGGNTEAFF.

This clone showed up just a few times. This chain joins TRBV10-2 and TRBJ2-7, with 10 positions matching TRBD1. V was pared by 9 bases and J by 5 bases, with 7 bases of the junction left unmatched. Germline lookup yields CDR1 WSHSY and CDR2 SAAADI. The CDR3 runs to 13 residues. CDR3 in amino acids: CASSTGGSDEQYF. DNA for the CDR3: TGCGCCAGTTCGACAGGGGGCAGCGACGAGCAGTACTTC.

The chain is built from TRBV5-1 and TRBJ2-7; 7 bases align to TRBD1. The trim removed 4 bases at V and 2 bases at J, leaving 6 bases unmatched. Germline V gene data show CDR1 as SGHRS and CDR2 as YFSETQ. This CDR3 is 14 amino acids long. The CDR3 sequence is CASSHSGQTYEQYF. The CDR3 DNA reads TGCGCCAGCAGCCACTCGGGACAGACCTACGAGCAGTACTTC.

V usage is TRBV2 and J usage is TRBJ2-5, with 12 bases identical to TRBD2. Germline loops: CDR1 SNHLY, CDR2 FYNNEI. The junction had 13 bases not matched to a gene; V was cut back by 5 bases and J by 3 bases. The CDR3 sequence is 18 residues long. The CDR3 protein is CASSKGGPGLAGEETQYF. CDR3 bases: TGTGCCAGCAGTAAGGGGGGCCCGGGACTAGCGGGTGAAGAGACCCAGTACTTC.

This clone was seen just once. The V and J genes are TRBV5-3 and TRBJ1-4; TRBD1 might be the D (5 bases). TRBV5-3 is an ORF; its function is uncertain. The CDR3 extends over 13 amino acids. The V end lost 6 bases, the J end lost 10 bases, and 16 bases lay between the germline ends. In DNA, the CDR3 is TGTGCCAGAAATTGCGCGGGGGTAGGAAAACTGTTTTTT. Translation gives CARNCAGVGKLFF.

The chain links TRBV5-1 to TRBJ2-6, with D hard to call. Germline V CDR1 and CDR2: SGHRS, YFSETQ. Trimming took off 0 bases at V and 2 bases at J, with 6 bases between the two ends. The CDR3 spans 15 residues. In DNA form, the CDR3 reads TGCGCCAGCAGCTTGGCTACGCCTGGGGCCAACGTCCTGACTTTC. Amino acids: CASSLATPGANVLTF.

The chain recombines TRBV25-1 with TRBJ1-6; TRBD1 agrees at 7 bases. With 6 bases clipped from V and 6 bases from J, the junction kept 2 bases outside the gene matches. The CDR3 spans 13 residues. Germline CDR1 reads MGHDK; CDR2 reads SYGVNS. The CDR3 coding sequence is TGTGCCAGCAGAAGGGGGCCTAATTCACCCCTCCACTTT. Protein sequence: CASRRGPNSPLHF.

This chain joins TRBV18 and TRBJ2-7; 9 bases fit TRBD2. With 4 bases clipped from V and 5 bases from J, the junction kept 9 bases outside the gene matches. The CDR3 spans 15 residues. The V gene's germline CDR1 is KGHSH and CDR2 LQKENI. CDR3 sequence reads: CASSLDSGRSDEQYF. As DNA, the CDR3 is TGTGCCAGCTCACTCGATAGCGGGAGATCTGACGAGCAGTACTTC.

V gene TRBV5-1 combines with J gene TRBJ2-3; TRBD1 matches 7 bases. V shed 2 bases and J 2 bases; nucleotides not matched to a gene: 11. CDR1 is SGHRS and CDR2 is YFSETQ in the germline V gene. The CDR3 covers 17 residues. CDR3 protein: CASSFLRAGGFTDTQYF. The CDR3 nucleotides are TGCGCCAGCAGCTTTTTAAGAGCAGGGGGATTCACAGATACGCAGTATTTT.

CDR3 DNA: TGCGCCAGCAGCTGGGCCCAAGAAACTGAAGCTTTCTTT. This encodes CASSWAQETEAFF. The chain joins TRBV5-1 to TRBJ1-1, with D unclear. Germline V lookup: CDR1 SGHRS, CDR2 YFSETQ. The CDR3 contains 13 residues. Trimming took off 3 bases at V and 5 bases at J, with 11 bases between the two ends.

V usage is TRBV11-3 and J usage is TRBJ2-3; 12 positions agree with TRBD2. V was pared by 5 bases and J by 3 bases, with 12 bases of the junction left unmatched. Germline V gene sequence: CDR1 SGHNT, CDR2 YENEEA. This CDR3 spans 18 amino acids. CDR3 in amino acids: CASSAGSSGRVSTDTQYF. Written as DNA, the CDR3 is TGTGCCAGCAGCGCCGGGTCTAGCGGGAGGGTATCAACAGATACGCAGTATTTT.

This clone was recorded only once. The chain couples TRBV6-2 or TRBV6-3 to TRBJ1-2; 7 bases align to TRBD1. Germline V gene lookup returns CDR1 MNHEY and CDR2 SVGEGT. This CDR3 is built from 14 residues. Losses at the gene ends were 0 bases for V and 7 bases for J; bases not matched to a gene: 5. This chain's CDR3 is CASSYSGTVGGYTF. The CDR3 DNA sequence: TGTGCCAGCAGTTACTCTGGGACAGTGGGTGGCTACACCTTC.

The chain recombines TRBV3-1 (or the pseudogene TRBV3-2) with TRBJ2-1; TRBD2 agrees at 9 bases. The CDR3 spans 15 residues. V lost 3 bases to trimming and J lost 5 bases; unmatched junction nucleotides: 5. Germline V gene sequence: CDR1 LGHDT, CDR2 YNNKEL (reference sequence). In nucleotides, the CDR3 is TGTGCCAGCAGCCAGACGAGCGGGAGGAACAATGAGCAGTTCTTC. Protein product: CASSQTSGRNNEQFF.

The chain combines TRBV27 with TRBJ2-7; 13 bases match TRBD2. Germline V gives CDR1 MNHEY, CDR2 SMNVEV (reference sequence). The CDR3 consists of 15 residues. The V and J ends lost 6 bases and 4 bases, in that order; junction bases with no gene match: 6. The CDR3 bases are TGTGCCAGCAGCCCCGGGACTAGCGGGATGTACGAGCAGTACTTC. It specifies CASSPGTSGMYEQYF.

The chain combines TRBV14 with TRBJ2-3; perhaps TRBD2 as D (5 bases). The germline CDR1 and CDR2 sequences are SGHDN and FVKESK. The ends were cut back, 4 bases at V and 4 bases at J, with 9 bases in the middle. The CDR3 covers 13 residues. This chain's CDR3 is CASSRLAADTQYF. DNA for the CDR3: TGTGCCAGCAGCCGTCTAGCTGCAGATACGCAGTATTTT.

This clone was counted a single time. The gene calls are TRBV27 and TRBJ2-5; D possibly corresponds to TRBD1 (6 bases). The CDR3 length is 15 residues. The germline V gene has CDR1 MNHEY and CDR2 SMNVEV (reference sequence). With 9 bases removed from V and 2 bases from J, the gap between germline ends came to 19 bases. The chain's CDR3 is CARGAGCGFQETQYF. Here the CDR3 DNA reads TGTGCCAGGGGGGCCGGGTGCGGTTTTCAAGAGACCCAGTACTTC.

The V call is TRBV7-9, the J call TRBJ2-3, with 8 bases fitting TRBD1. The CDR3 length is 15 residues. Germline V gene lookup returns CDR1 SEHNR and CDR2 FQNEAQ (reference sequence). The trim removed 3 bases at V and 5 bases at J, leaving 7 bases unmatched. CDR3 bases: TGTGCCAGCAGCTTCGACAGGGGATACGGAGATACGCAGTATTTT. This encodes CASSFDRGYGDTQYF.

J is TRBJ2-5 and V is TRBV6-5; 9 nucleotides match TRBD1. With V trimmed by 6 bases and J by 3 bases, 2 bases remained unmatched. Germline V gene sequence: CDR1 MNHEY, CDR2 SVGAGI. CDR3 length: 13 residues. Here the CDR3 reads CASRGQGKETQYF. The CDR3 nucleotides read TGTGCCAGCAGGGGACAGGGTAAAGAGACCCAGTACTTC.

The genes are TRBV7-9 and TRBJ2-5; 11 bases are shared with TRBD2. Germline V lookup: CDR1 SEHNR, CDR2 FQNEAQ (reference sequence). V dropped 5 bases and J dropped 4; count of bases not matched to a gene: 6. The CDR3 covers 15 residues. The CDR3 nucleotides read TGTGCCAGCAGCGATAGCGGGGGGGCCAGAGAGACCCAGTACTTC. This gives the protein CASSDSGGARETQYF.

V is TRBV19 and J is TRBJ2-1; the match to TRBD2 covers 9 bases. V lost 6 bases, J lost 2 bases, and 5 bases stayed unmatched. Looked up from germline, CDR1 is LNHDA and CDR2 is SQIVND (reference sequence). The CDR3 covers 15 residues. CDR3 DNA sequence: TGTGCCAGTAGCTCTAGCGGGGTCCCCTACAATGAGCAGTTCTTC. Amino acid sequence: CASSSSGVPYNEQFF.

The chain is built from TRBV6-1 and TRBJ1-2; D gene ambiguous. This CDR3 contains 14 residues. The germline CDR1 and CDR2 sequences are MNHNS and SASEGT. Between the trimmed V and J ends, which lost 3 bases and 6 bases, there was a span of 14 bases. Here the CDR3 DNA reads TGTGCCAGCAGTGACCCTGGGAGGGCGGATGGCTACACCTTC. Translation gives CASSDPGRADGYTF.

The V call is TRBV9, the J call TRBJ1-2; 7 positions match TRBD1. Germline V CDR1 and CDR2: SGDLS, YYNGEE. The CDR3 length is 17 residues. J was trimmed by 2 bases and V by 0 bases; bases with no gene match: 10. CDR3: CASSVGHRTGANYGYTF. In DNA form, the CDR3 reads TGTGCCAGCAGCGTAGGTCATCGGACAGGCGCAAACTATGGCTACACCTTC.

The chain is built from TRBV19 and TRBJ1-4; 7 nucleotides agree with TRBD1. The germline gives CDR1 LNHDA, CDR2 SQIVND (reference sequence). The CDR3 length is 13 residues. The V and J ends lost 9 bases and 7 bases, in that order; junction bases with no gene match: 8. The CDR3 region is CASRRDRSEKLFF. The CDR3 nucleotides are TGTGCCAGCCGCCGGGACAGAAGTGAAAAACTGTTTTTT.